These 2 T cell receptor beta chains share one sample of origin, sequenced in a study of control samples from healthy donors and cancer patients. Sequenced by immunoSEQ multiplex PCR; TCRdb stores in-frame clones only, minus some. The sample includes 130,000 or so clones, roughly 92% of them seen just once. The sample taken for sequencing was blood. All receptors come from a man aged 18 to 35 in good health.

V is TRBV6-5 and J is TRBJ2-7; the D call may be TRBD1 or TRBD2 (6 bases each). From germline, CDR1 is MNHEY and CDR2 SVGAGI. The CDR3 runs 16 residues. The V end was cut by 0 bases, the J end by 1 base, with 13 bases between. The CDR3 loop is CASSYSMGGASYEQYF. The CDR3 nucleotides read TGTGCCAGCAGTTACTCGATGGGGGGCGCGTCCTACGAGCAGTACTTC.

V is TRBV13 and J is TRBJ1-2; D unresolved. This CDR3 has 16 amino acids. V lost 0 bases, J lost 1 base, and 12 bases lay in between. Germline CDR1 and CDR2: PRHDT and FYEKMQ (reference sequence). The CDR3 DNA sequence: TGTGCCAGCAGCTTAGGAGTTGGCAGGAGTAACTATGGCTACACCTTC. It is translated as CASSLGVGRSNYGYTF.